This record concerns one TCR beta chain sequence. The CDR3 loop spans 12 amino acids. Germline V CDR1 and CDR2: DFQATT, SNEGSKA (reference sequence). V was shortened by 3 bases and J by 3 bases, with 9 bases between the two germline ends. According to the study, genomic DNA was the template for TCR beta VDJ and CDR3 profiling. TCRdb re-called the reads through MiXCR, storing one row per CDR3 protein. The table lists around 180,000 distinct CDR3 sequences, about 60% of them singletons. The data were taken from a study of CD8+CD57+ T cells in acquired aplastic anemia. Study-level information: Some 10 million reads were obtained on average for healthy donor CD4+ cells.

The clonotype originates from a human donor in good health. V and J are TRBV20-1 and TRBJ2-7; D perhaps matches TRBD1 (5 bases). Source material: sorted CD4+, CD8+, or CD8+CD57+ T cells (not recorded which) from PBMCs. CDR3 nucleotide sequence: TGCAGTGCTAGGGCAGGGCACTACGAGCAGTACTTC. Its translation is CSARAGHYEQYF.